Below, one T cell receptor beta chain is given with its context. The antigen this receptor binds is unknown. One base away there is no much larger clone; base qualities are not given. The collaborating institutions used their own protocols to collect whole blood in K2EDTA tubes. Collaborator samples were shipped for TCRbeta analysis as frozen whole blood, isolated PBMCs, or DNA extracted from either sample type. The sample belongs to a study of blood T cell repertoires in COVID-19 (dated by TCRdb to 2020 to 2022). Some background on the complete study: Collaborator samples came from the United States, Italy and Spain and covered acute and convalescent phases of COVID-19. Subjects who had been exposed to COVID-19, were actively infected with it, or had recovered from it provided the deeply sampled blood TCRbeta repertoires that made up the dataset. The material from the prospective study consisted of cDNA or gDNA derived from T cells, B-cell-depleted T cells, or PBMCs. Nearly every sample came with metadata listing a de-identified subject ID, COVID-19 status, age in years and sex. The samples were drawn from two sources: the first 160 participants of the ongoing ImmuneRACE study, and fewer than 1,500 subjects contributed by 6 global collaborators. Where HLA class I and class II types were available, the types were taken from metadata supplied by the sample provider, not from assay-based typing. A freely available public database, intended as a resource for researchers studying the immune response to SARS-CoV-2, is where the repertoires were released. Paper-wide results and their limitations: Clinical and demographic metadata were provided uncurated, with the amount varying by source and participant.

V lost 5 bases and J lost 3 bases, and the count of bases not matched to a germline gene is 8. From the cysteine up to the phenylalanine, the CDR3 has a length of 15 residues. The only DNA kept is the CDR3, 45 bases in frame from the first base. Reading the germline V gene (reference sequence) gives CDR1 MNHNY and CDR2 SVGAGI. TCRbeta CDR3 regions were amplified from genomic DNA using the immunoSEQ Assay, a bias-controlled multiplex PCR. The study's processing was this. The number of nucleated cells in each sample was estimated by amplification of reference gene primers within the assay. Sequence reads were collapsed and filtered to measure the absolute abundance of every unique TCRbeta CDR3 rearrangement. For each sample, productive Simpson clonality was calculated by taking the square root of Simpson's diversity index across productive rearrangements. TCRdb obtained this table from immuneACCESS and retained in-frame rearrangements with V and J assigned. These tables miss some clones; where compared with another copy, unresolved V genes account for less than half of the shortfall, and the remainder is unexplained. V and J calls and clone size come straight from that table; D and trimming were deduced from the DNA. This sample gives 130,000 or so clones in total; around nine tenths of them show up just once. The ten top clones hold around 18% of the sample.

The source is a man aged 45-65 years with active or convalescent COVID-19. The sample taken for sequencing was peripheral blood. The chain was built from TRBV6-6 and TRBJ2-7; 9 bases in the junction line up with TRBD1. The CDR3: CASSGTGDRVYEQYF. The bases read TGTGCCAGCAGTGGAACCGGGGACAGGGTCTACGAGCAGTACTTC.